The entry that follows covers one TCR beta chain sequence. Its antigen is unknown. This CDR3 spans 15 amino acids. Germline V lookup: CDR1 DFQATT, CDR2 SNEGSKA (reference sequence). Trimming shortened V by 5 bases and J by 2 bases, and 15 bases separated the two germline ends. This specimen comes from a study of blood T cells in healthy people across ages. Together with a sample-barcoded 5' primer, a J-beta primer mix was included in a second PCR lasting 7 to 11 cycles. TCRdb independently ran MiXCR on the 5' RACE reads; one entry per CDR3 protein. The sample records about 1,000,000 distinct CDR3 sequences, less than 50% being singletons. Study-level results: Roughly linear age-related decline in beta diversity appeared, significant by age approximately 40.

The sequence came from a woman aged 60-70 years in good health. V is TRBV20-1 and J is TRBJ2-2; D is undetermined. Sequenced sample: blood. The CDR3 DNA follows: TGCAGTGCTCGGAACTTCCAGATTAACACCGGGGAGCTGTTTTTT. Protein sequence: CSARNFQINTGELFF.